Described below is a single T cell receptor beta chain sequence and its context. Its antigen is not known. Naive CD8 populations comprised CD45RO-negative cells positively selected for CCR7, excluding terminally differentiated effector memory CD45RA+ cells. Libraries were prepared by immunoSEQ multiplex PCR; TCRdb keeps only in-frame clonotypes and omits some of them. Of about 2.1 million clones in the sample, under 95% were seen once. The source of the sample is a study of shared clonotypes between healthy human individuals. Trimming cost V 1 base and J 0 bases, with 14 bases left between them. Germline CDR1 and CDR2: MNHNS and SASEGT. The CDR3 is 17 amino acids. Points from the study as a whole: Since donors were few, the genetic and exposure-history diversity represented was limited. Compared with memory subsets, naive subsets generally had larger estimated richness.

Sequenced material: naive CD8+ T cells from PBMCs. The gene calls are TRBV6-1 and TRBJ2-3; D is undetermined. This clonotype was sampled from a man between 18 and 29 years old in good health. Some clones in this sample may be carry-over from other donors' samples. CDR3 nucleotide sequence: TGTGCCAGCAGTGAAGTGGGGTATCTCCCTAGCACAGATACGCAGTATTTT. Encoded protein: CASSEVGYLPSTDTQYF.